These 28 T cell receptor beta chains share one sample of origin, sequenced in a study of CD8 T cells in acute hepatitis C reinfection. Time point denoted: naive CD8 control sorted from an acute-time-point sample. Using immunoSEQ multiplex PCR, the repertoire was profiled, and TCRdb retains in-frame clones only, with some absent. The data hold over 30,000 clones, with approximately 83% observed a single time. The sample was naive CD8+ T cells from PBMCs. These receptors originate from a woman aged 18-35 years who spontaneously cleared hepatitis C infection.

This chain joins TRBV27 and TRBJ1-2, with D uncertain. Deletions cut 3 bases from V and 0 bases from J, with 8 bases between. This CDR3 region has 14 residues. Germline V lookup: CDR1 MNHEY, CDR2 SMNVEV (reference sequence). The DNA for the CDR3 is TGTGCCAGCAGTTTCGGGTCTGCTAACTATGGCTACACCTTC. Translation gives CASSFGSANYGYTF.

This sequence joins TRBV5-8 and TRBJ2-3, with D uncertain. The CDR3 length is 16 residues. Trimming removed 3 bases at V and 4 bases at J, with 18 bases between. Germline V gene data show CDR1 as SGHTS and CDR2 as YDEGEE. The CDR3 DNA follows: TGTGCCAGCAGCTCACCCCGGGTTCTCACATCAGATACGCAGTATTTT. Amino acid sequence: CASSSPRVLTSDTQYF.

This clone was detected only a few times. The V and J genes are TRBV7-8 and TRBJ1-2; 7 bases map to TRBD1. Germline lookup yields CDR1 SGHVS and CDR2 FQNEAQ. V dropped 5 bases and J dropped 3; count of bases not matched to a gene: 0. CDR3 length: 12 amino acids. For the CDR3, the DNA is TGTGCCAGCAGCACAGGGGACTATGGCTACACCTTC. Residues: CASSTGDYGYTF.

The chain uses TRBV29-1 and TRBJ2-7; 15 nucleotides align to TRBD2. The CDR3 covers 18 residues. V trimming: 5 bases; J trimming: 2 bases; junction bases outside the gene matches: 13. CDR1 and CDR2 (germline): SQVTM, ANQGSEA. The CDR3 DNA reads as TGCAGCGTTTTCCTTGTCCCGGGACTAGCGGGAGGCACCTACGAGCAGTACTTC. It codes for CSVFLVPGLAGGTYEQYF.

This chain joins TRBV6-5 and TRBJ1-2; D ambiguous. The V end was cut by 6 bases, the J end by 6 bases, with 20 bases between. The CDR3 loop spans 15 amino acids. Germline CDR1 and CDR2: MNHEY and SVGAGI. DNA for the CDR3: TGTGCCAGCAGCCTGTCGTATCTATGGGCGGATGGCTACACCTTC. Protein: CASSLSYLWADGYTF.

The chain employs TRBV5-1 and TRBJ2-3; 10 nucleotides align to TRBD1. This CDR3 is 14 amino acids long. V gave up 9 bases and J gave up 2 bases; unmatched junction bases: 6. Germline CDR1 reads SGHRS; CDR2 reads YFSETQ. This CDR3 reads CATSDRGHTDTQYF. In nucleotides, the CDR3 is TGCGCCACTTCCGACAGGGGGCACACAGATACGCAGTATTTT.

CDR3 protein: CASSLVWSTNEKLFF. The CDR3, as DNA: TGTGCCAGCAGCTTAGTATGGTCGACTAATGAAAAACTGTTTTTT. V gene TRBV7-9 combines with J gene TRBJ1-4, with unresolved D. The CDR3 consists of 15 residues. Per the germline V gene, CDR1 is SEHNR and CDR2 is FQNEAQ (reference sequence). V lost 1 base and J 2 bases, leaving 8 bases between the germline ends.

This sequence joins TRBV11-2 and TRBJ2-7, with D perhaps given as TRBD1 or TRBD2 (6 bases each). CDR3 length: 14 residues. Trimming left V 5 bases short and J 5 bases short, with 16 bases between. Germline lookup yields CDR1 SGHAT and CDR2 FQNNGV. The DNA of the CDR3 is TGTGCCAGCAGCCTTCCGGGACGGGGGCACGAGCAGTACTTC. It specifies CASSLPGRGHEQYF.

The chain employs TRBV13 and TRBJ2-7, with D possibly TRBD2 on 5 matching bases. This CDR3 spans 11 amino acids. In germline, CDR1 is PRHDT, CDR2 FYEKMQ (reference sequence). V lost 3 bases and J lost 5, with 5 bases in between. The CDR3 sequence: CASSLEDEQYF. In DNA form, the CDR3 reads TGTGCCAGCAGCTTGGAGGACGAGCAGTACTTC.

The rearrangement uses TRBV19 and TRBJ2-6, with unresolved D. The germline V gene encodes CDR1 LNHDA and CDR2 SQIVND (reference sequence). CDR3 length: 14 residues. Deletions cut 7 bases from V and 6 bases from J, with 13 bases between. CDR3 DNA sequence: TGTGCCAGTAAAAGGCTCGGTGTGGCCAACGTCCTGACTTTC. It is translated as CASKRLGVANVLTF.

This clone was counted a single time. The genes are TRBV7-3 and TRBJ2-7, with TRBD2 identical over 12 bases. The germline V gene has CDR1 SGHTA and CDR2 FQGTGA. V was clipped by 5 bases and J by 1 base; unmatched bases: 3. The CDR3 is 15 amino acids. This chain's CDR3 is CASSPGLAGSYEQYF. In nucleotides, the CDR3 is TGTGCCAGCAGCCCCGGACTAGCGGGGTCCTACGAGCAGTACTTC.

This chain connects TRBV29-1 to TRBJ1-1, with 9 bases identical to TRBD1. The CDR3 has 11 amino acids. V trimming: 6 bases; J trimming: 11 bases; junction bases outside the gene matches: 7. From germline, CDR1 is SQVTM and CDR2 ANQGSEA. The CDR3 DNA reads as TGCAGCGTGACAGGGGGTAATTTTGCTTTCTTT. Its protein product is CSVTGGNFAFF.

The CDR3 reads CASSPGAGQALDGYTF. CDR3 nucleotides: TGCGCCAGCAGCCCGGGTGCGGGACAGGCCCTGGATGGCTACACCTTC. The V gene is TRBV5-1, the J gene TRBJ1-2; 8 positions agree with TRBD1. V gave up 4 bases and J gave up 6 bases; unmatched junction bases: 14. CDR3 length equals 16 residues. The germline gives CDR1 SGHRS, CDR2 YFSETQ.

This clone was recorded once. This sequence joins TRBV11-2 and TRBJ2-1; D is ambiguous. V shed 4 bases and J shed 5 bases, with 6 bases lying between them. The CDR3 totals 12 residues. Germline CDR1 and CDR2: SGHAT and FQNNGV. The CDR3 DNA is TGTGCCAGCAGCTCTAAGAACAATGAGCAGTTCTTC. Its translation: CASSSKNNEQFF.

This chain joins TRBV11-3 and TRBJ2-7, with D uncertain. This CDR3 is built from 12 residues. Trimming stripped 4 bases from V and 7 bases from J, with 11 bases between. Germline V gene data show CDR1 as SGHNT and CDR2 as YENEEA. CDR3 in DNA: TGTGCCAGCAGCTCGCGAATAGGGGAGCAGTACTTC. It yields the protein CASSSRIGEQYF.

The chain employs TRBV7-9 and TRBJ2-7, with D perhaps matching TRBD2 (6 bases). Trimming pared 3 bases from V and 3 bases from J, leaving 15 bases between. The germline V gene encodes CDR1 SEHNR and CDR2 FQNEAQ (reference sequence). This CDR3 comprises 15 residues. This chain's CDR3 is CASSLSAEGLYEQYF. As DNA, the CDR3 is TGTGCCAGCAGCTTGTCCGCGGAGGGCCTCTACGAGCAGTACTTC.

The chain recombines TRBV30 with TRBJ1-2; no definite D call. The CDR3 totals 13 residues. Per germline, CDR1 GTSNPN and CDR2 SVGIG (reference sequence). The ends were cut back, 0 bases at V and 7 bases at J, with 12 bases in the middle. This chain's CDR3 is CAWSVTSYSGYTF. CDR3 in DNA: TGTGCCTGGAGTGTTACATCGTACAGTGGCTACACCTTC.

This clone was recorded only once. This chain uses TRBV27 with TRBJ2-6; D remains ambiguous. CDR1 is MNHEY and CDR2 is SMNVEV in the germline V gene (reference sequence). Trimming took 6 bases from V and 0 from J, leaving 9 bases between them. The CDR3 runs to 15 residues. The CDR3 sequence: CASSRSSSGANVLTF. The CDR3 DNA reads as TGTGCCAGCAGCCGTAGCAGCTCTGGGGCCAACGTCCTGACTTTC. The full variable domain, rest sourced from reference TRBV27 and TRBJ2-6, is EAQVTQNPRYLITVTGKKLTVTCSQNMNHEYMSWYRQDPGLGLRQIYYSMNVEVTDKGDVPEGYKVSRKEKRNFPLILESPSPNQTSLYFCASSRSSSGANVLTFGAGSRLTVL.

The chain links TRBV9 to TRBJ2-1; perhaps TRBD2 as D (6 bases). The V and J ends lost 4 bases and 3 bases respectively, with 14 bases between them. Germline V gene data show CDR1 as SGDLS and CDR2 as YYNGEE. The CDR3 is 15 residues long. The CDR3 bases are TGTGCCAGCAGCCTCTCGGGGGAAGGCTACAATGAGCAGTTCTTC. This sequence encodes CASSLSGEGYNEQFF. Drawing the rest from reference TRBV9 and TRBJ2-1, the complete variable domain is DSGVTQTPKHLITATGQRVTLRCSPRSGDLSVYWYQQSLDQGLQFLIQYYNGEERAKGNILERFSAQQFPDLHSELNLSSLELGDSALYFCASSLSGEGYNEQFFGPGTRLTVL.

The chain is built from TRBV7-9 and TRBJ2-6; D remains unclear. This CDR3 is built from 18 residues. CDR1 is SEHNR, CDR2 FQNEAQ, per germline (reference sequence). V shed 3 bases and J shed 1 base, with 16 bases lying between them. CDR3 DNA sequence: TGTGCCAGCAGCTTGAGCACCATCGGATATTCTGGGGCCAACGTCCTGACTTTC. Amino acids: CASSLSTIGYSGANVLTF.

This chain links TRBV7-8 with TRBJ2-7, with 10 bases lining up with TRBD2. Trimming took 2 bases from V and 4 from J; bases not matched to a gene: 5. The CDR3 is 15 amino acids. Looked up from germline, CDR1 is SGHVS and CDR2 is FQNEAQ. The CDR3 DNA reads TGTGCCAGCAGCTTACTAGCGGGAGATCGGTACGAGCAGTACTTC. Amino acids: CASSLLAGDRYEQYF.

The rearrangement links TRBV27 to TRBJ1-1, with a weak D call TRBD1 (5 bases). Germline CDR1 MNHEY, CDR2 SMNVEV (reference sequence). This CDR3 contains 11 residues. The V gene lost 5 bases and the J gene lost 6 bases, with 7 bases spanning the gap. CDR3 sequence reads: CASSAGPEAFF. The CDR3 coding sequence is TGTGCCAGCAGTGCGGGGCCTGAAGCTTTCTTT.

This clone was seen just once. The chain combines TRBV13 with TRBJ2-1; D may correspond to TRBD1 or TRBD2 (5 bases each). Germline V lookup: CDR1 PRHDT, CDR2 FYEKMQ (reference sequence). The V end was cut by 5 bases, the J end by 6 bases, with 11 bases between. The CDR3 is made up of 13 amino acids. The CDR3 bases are TGTGCCAGCAGCACCCCGGGACCCAATGAGCAGTTCTTC. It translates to CASSTPGPNEQFF.

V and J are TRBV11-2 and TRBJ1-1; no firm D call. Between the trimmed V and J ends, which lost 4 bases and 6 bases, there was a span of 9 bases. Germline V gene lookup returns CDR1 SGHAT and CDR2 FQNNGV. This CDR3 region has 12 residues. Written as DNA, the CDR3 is TGTGCCAGCAGCTCACCCCGACCTGAAGCTTTCTTT. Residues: CASSSPRPEAFF.

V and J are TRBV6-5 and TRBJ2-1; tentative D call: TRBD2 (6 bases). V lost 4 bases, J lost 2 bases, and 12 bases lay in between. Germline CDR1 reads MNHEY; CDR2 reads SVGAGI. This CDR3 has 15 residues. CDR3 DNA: TGTGCCAGCAGTTCCGGGACTGTCCCCTACAATGAGCAGTTCTTC. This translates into CASSSGTVPYNEQFF.

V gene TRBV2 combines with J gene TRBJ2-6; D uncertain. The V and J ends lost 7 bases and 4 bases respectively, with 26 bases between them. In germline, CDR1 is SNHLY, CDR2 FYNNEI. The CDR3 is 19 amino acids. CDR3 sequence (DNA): TGTGCCAGCATAGGCGTCTCCGGGCCAGACCTTTCCGGGGCCAACGTCCTGACTTTC. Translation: CASIGVSGPDLSGANVLTF.

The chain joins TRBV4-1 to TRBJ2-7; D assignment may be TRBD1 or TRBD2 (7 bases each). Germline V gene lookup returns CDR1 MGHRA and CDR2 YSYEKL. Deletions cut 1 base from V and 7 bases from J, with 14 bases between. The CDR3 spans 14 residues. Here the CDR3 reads CASSQAPGGEEQYF. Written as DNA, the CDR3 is TGCGCCAGCAGCCAAGCCCCAGGGGGGGAAGAGCAGTACTTC.

DNA of the CDR3: TGTGCCAGCAGCTTCAAAGACGCAACTAATGAAAAACTGTTTTTT. Its translation is CASSFKDATNEKLFF. V usage is TRBV5-6 and J usage is TRBJ1-4; D unclear. There are 15 residues in the CDR3. V lost 2 bases and J 0 bases, leaving 8 bases between the germline ends. From germline, CDR1 is SGHDT and CDR2 YYEEEE.